A single TCR beta chain is shown here with its context. There is no known antigen for this receptor. Base quality data are lacking; no much larger clone is found one base away. The same CDR3 can be traced to other DNA sequences in this sample. Healthy HIV-negative adults with no recently reported acute infections or vaccinations were included as donors. All donors were Caucasian adults living in Nashville, Tennessee, USA. CD4+ T cells were enriched by magnetic negative selection, after which naive cells were positively selected on CD45RA and the negative fraction was taken as the memory subset. Blood was obtained by leukapheresis, after which PBMCs were separated by Ficoll-Histopaque density gradient centrifugation and cryopreserved in liquid nitrogen vapor phase. Analytical flow cytometry was used to check the purity and quantity of each magnetically sorted T cell population. From each sorted fraction, genomic DNA was isolated and quantified by UV absorbance on a Nanodrop 2000c.

The source of the sample is a study of shared clonotypes between healthy human individuals (dated by TCRdb to the early 2020s). Notes on the research overall: Three men and two women, aged 18 to 49 years, made up the cohort. Per donor, leukapheresis produced somewhere between about 0.94 and 10 billion PBMCs. For each donor, three plates each were used for CD4 naive and CD4 memory, two plates were used for CD8 naive, and one plate was used for CD8 memory. Blood TCR repertoires of 5 or 6 healthy adults were deeply sequenced to estimate repertoire size and the extent of clonotype sharing between individuals. To increase sequencing depth and limit assay-specific biases, different laboratories used diverse techniques to prepare libraries and sequence TCR repertoires. What the authors observed across the whole study: Sampling was restricted to blood, and TCR repertoires in tissues likely differ from the TCR repertoires found in blood. The small number of donors limited the genetic and exposure-history diversity represented. Based on pairwise subsampling, the degree of clonotype sharing among donors was expected to be affected by sequencing depth. Rarefaction of sorted-subset datasets indicated incomplete sequencing despite the large sequencing depth. Naive subsets generally had larger estimated clonotype richness than memory subsets. Clonotypes shared by all four sorted-subset donors showed higher generation probabilities than non-shared clonotypes. Across a handful of donors, roughly 5.1% of naive CD4, more than 3% of naive CD8, approximately 2.5% of memory CD4, and roughly 0.4% of memory CD8 clonotypes were shared.

Using the deep immunoSEQ assay, TCR CDR3 regions were amplified from genomic DNA by multiplex PCR. Extracted genomic DNA from each cell subset was distributed evenly across all wells of several immunoSEQ 96-well plates, and each plate was treated as a replicate. For sorted subsets, each replicate PCR was loaded with 200 to 250 ng genomic DNA, equivalent to some 31,000 T cell genomes. Purified libraries were measured with a Qubit 3.0 fluorometer, size-checked on a Bioanalyzer 2100, and measured again with the KAPA Library Quantification kit. Every immunoSEQ 96-well plate was sequenced on a dedicated single-read 150-cycle Illumina NextSeq 550 flow cell. As for how the authors treated the data: Because the immunoSEQ output included only junctional sequences and no quality scores, the filtering could not be the same as the filtering used for full-length reads. Sequences were annotated with PyIR, a Python wrapper for IgBLAST v1.9, and V/J genes and CDR3 were assigned using IMGT germline references. Any read was removed if the V/J assignment was weak (E-value above 1e-6), the CDR3 was missing, or the read contained stop codons, out-of-frame junctions, or ambiguous translated residues. V3J clonotypes were defined by identical inferred V gene, J gene, and CDR3 amino acid sequence. The percentage overlap between two repertoires was calculated by dividing the number of shared unique clonotypes by the size of the smaller repertoire. Repertoire richness was assessed with RTK rarefaction, the Chao1 estimator, and Recon v2.1 estimates of unobserved clonotypes. Generation probabilities were computed with OLGA for all TCRbeta clonotypes obtained by the gDNA method from a few donors. TCRdb re-hosts the immuneACCESS table, in-frame sequences only. Its copies lack some clones; in the studies checked, an unresolved V gene accounts for under half of them, and the cause for the rest is not known. V and J calls and clone size follow that table, whereas D and trimming were derived from the DNA. The sample table shows some 2 million clones, and 85% to 95% are seen once. The ten largest clones capture 0.13% of the sample.

This sequence was found in a man younger than 35 in good health. The sequencing input was naive CD4+ T cells sorted from blood. The cell subset or site label here, explained by the study, means: CD45RA+ positively selected.

The DNA sequence is TGTGCCAGCAGTTCCGGGGGTACCCAGTACTTC. Its protein is CASSSGGTQYF. Recombination joined TRBV6-5 with TRBJ2-5, with a tentative D gene TRBD2 over 6 matching bases. Its CDR3 holds 11 amino acids, cysteine through phenylalanine. Just CDR3 DNA is preserved here, 33 bases in frame from base 1. Trimming at the junction amounts to 4 bases on V and 8 bases on J, and the germline ends lie 8 bases apart. As encoded in the germline V gene, CDR1 is MNHEY while CDR2 is SVGAGI.